This T cell receptor (beta chain) was profiled in a study of shared clonotypes between healthy human individuals. Study-wide results and caveats: Only blood was sampled; tissue repertoires likely differ.

This CDR3 comprises 14 residues. V gave up 0 bases and J gave up 3 bases; unmatched junction bases: 2. Germline V gene sequence: CDR1 MNHNS, CDR2 SASEGT. Profiled with immunoSEQ multiplex PCR; TCRdb holds only in-frame clones, not every one. The table lists around 530,000 clones, around three quarters of them singletons. A remark on this clone: The antigen remains unidentified.

Participating donors were healthy, HIV-negative adults free of recent acute infections or vaccinations. The sequenced sample consisted of PBMCs. The receptor's source is a woman between 40 and 50 years old in good health. Some clones in this sample may be carry-over from other donors' samples. The rearrangement joins TRBV6-1 to TRBJ2-7; 7 bases fit TRBD1. The CDR3 bases are TGTGCCAGCAGTGAAGCGGGACAGAGCTACGAGCAGTACTTC. Protein: CASSEAGQSYEQYF.